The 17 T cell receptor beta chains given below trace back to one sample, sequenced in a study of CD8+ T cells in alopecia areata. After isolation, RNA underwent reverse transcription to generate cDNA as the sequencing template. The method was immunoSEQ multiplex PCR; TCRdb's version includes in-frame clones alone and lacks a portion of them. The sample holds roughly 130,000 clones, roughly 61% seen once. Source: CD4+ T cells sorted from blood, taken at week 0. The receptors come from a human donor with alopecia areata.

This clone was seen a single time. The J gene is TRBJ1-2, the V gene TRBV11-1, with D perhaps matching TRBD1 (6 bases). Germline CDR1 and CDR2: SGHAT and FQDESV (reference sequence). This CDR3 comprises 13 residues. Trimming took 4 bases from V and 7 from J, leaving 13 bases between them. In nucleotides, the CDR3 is TGTGCCAGCAGCTCCGCCGGGGGCGGTGGCTACACCTTC. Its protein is CASSSAGGGGYTF.

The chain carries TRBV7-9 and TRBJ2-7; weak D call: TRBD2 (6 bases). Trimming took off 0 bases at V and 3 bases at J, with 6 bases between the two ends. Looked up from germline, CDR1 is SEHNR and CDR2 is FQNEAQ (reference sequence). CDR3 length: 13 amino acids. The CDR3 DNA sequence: TGTGCCAGCAGCTTAGCGCGGGGCTACGAGCAGTACTTC. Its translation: CASSLARGYEQYF. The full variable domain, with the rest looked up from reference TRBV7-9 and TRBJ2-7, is DTGVSQNPRHKITKRGQNVTFRCDPISEHNRLYWYRQTLGQGPEFLTYFQNEAQLEKSRLLSDRFSAERPKGSFSTLEIQRTEQGDSAMYLCASSLARGYEQYFGPGTRLTVT.

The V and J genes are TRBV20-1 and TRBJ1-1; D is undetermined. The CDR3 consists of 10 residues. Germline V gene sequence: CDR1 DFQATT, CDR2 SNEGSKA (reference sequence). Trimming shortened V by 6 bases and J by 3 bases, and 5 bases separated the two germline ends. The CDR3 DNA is TGCAGTGCCGGACACACTGAAGCTTTCTTT. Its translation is CSAGHTEAFF.

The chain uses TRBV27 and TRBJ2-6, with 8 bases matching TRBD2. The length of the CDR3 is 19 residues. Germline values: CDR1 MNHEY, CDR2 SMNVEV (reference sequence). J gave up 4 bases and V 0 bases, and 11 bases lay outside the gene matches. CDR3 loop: CASSLSESGGAAGANVLTF. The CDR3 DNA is TGTGCCAGCAGTTTATCGGAGAGCGGGGGAGCGGCAGGGGCCAACGTCCTGACTTTC. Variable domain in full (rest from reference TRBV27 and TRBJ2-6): EAQVTQNPRYLITVTGKKLTVTCSQNMNHEYMSWYRQDPGLGLRQIYYSMNVEVTDKGDVPEGYKVSRKEKRNFPLILESPSPNQTSLYFCASSLSESGGAAGANVLTFGAGSRLTVL.

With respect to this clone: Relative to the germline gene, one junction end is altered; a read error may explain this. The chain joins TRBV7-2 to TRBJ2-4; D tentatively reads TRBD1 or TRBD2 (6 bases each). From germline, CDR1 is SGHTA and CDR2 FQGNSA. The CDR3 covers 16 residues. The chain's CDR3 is CAGSLGIGGGKNIQYF. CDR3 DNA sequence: TGTGCCGGCAGCTTAGGGATCGGAGGGGGCAAAAACATTCAGTACTTC.

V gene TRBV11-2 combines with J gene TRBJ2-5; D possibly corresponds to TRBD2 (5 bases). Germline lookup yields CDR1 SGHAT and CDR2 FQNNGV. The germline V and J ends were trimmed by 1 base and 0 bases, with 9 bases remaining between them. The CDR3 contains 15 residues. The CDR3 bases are TGTGCCAGCAGCTTAGGGGGAGCGGACCAAGAGACCCAGTACTTC. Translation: CASSLGGADQETQYF.

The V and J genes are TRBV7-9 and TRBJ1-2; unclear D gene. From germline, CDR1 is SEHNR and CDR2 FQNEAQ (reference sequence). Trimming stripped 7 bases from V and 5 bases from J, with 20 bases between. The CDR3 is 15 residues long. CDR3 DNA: TGTGCCAGCAACTACCTGGGTGAAGGTGGTTATGGCTACACCTTC. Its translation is CASNYLGEGGYGYTF.

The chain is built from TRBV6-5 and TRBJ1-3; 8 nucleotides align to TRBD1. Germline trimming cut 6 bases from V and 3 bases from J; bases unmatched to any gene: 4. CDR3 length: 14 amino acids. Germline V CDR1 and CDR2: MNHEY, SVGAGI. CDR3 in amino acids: CASRGQGRGNTIYF. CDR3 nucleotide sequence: TGTGCCAGCAGAGGACAGGGACGTGGAAACACCATATATTTT.

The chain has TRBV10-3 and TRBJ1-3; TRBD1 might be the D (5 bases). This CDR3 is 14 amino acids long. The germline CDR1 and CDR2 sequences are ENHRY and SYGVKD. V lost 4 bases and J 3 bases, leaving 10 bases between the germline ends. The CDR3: CAISGRGGGNTIYF. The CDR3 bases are TGTGCCATCAGTGGACGGGGCGGTGGAAACACCATATATTTT.

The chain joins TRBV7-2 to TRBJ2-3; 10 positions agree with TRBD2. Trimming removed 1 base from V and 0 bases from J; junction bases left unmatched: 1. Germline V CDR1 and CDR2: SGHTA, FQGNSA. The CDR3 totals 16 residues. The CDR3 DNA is TGTGCCAGCAGCTTAGTACTAGCGGGAAGCACAGATACGCAGTATTTT. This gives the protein CASSLVLAGSTDTQYF.

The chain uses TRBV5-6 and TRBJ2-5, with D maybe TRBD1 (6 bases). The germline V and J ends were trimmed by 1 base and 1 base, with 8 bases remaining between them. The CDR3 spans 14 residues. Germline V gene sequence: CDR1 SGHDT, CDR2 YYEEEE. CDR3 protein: CASSLLRGQETQYF. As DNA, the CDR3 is TGTGCCAGCAGCTTGCTCAGGGGCCAAGAGACCCAGTACTTC.

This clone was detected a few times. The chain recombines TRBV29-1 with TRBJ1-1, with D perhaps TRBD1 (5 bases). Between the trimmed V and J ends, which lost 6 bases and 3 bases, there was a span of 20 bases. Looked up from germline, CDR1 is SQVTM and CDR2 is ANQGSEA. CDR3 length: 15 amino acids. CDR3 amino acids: CSVPTGAGWDTEAFF. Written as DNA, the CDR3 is TGCAGCGTCCCGACCGGGGCTGGCTGGGACACTGAAGCTTTCTTT.

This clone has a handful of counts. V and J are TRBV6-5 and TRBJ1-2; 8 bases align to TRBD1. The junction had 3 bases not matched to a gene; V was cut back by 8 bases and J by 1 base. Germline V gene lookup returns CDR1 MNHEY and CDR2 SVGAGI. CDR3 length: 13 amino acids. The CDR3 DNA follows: TGTGCCAGCGGGGGACAGGTTAACTATGGCTACACCTTC. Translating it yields CASGGQVNYGYTF.

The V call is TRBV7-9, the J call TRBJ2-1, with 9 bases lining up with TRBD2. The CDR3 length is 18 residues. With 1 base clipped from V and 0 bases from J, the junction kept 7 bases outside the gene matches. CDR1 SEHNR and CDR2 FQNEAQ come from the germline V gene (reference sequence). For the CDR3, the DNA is TGTGCCAGCAGCTTAGGGCTGAGTAGCGGGAGCTCCTACAATGAGCAGTTCTTC. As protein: CASSLGLSSGSSYNEQFF.

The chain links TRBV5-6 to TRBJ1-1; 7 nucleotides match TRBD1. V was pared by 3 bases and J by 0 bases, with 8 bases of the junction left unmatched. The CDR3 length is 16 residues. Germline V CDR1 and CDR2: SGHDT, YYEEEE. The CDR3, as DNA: TGTGCCAGCAGCTATTATCTCGACAGGGTGAACACTGAAGCTTTCTTT. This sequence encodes CASSYYLDRVNTEAFF.

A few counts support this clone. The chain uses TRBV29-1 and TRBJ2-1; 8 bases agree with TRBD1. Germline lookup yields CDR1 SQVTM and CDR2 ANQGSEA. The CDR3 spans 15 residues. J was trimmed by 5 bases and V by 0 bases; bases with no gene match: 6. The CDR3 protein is CSVEDVGTGDNEQFF. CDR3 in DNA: TGCAGCGTTGAAGATGTTGGGACAGGAGACAATGAGCAGTTCTTC.

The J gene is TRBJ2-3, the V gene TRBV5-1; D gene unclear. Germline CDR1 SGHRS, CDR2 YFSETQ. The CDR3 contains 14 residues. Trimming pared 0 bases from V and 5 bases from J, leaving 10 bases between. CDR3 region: CASSLVAEEDTQYF. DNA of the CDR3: TGCGCCAGCAGCTTGGTGGCAGAAGAAGATACGCAGTATTTT.